Here is one T cell receptor (beta chain) with its context. The sample comes from a study of shared clonotypes between healthy human individuals. Naive-designated CD8 cells lacked CD45RO, were positively enriched for CCR7, and omitted terminally differentiated effector memory CD45RA+ cells. This CDR3 is built from 17 residues. In germline, CDR1 is MNHNS, CDR2 SASEGT. V was cut by 4 bases and J by 0 bases, with 18 bases left in between. Sorted subsets were amplified in replicate PCRs using around 220 ng DNA, tens of thousands of T cell genomes. The data were produced by immunoSEQ multiplex PCR, yet TCRdb's version contains in-frame clones alone and is incomplete. The sample consists of around 1,900,000 clones, 90% to 95% of them appearing once.

The chain combines TRBV6-1 with TRBJ1-1; D unresolved. This TCR was sampled from a young man in good health. Some clones in this sample may be carry-over from other donors' samples. The sequenced sample consisted of naive CD8+ T cells from PBMCs. The CDR3 loop is CASSASNFGPMNTEAFF. CDR3 DNA sequence: TGTGCCAGCAGTGCCAGTAACTTCGGCCCTATGAACACTGAAGCTTTCTTT.